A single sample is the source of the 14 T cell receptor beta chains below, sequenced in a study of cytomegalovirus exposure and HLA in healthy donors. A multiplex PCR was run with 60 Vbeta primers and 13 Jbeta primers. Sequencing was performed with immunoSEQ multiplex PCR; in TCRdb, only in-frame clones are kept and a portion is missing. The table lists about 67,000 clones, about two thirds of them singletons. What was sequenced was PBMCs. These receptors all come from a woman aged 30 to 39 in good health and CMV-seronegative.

The CDR3 reads CASSLVSGPTNYGYTF. CDR3 DNA: TGCGCCAGCAGCTTGGTCTCAGGGCCTACTAACTATGGCTACACCTTC. The rearrangement links TRBV5-1 to TRBJ1-2, with a possible D match to TRBD1 (5 bases). Trimming shortened V by 0 bases and J by 0 bases, and 12 bases separated the two germline ends. The CDR3 runs 16 residues. From germline, CDR1 is SGHRS and CDR2 YFSETQ.

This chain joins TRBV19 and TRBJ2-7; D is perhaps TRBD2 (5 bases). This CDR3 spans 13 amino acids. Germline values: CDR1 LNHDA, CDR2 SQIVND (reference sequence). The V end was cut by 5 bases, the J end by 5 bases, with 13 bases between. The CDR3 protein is CASSGPGSNEQYF. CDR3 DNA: TGTGCCAGTAGTGGACCGGGGAGCAACGAGCAGTACTTC.

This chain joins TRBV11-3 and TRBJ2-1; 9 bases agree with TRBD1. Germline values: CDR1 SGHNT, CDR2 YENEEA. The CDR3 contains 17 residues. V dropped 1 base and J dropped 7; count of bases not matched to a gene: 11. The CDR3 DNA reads TGTGCCAGCAGCTTAGGACTCCGGGACAGGGAGGGGAATGAGCAGTTCTTC. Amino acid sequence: CASSLGLRDREGNEQFF. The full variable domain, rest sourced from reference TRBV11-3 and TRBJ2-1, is EAGVVQSPRYKIIEKKQPVAFWCNPISGHNTLYWYLQNLGQGPELLIRYENEEAVDDSQLPKDRFSAERLKGVDSTLKIQPAELGDSAVYLCASSLGLRDREGNEQFFGPGTRLTVL.

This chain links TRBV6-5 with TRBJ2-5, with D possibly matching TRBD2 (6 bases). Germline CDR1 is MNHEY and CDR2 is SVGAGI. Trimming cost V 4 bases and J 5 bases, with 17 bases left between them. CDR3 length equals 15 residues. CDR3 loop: CASSFARGAGETQYF. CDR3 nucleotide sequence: TGTGCCAGCAGTTTCGCCCGGGGCGCGGGGGAGACCCAGTACTTC.

CDR3 nucleotides: TGTGCCAGTTATAAACAGGACCATGGCTACACCTTC. This sequence encodes CASYKQDHGYTF. This chain connects TRBV19 to TRBJ1-2, with D tentatively TRBD1 (5 bases). V lost 8 bases to trimming and J lost 6 bases, with 13 bases between them. The CDR3 has 12 residues. Looked up from germline, CDR1 is LNHDA and CDR2 is SQIVND (reference sequence).

CDR3 region: CASTRGGANEQFF. The DNA of the CDR3 is TGTGCCAGCACCCGCGGGGGGGCCAATGAGCAGTTCTTC. The rearrangement uses TRBV2 and TRBJ2-1; TRBD2 matches 9 bases. CDR1 SNHLY and CDR2 FYNNEI come from the germline V gene. With V trimmed by 7 bases and J by 6 bases, 4 bases remained unmatched. This CDR3 comprises 13 residues.

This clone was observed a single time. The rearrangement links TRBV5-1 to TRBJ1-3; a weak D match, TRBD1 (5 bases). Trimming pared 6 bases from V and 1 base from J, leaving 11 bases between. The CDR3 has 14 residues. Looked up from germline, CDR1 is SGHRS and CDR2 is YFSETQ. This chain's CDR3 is CASTSGGSGNTIYF. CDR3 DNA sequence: TGCGCCAGCACCTCGGGGGGATCTGGAAACACCATATATTTT.

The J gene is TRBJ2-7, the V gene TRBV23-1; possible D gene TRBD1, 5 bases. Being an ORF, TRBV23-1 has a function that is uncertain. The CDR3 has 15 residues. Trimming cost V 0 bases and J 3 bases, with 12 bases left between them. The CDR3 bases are TGCGCCAGCAGTCAATCTGGCAGGGCGGACTACGAGCAGTACTTC. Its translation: CASSQSGRADYEQYF.

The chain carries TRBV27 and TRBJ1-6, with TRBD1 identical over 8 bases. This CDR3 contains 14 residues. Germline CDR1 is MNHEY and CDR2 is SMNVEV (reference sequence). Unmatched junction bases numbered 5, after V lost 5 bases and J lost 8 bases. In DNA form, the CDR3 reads TGTGCCAGCAGTCCAGGGGGCACGGATTCACCCCTCCACTTT. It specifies CASSPGGTDSPLHF.

The DNA of the CDR3 is TGTGCCAGCAGCTATACTAGAGACTACAATGAGCAGTTCTTC. Translated: CASSYTRDYNEQFF. The chain recombines TRBV7-8 with TRBJ2-1, with TRBD2 as a possible D gene (5 bases). The CDR3 spans 14 residues. V dropped 4 bases and J dropped 3 bases, with 10 bases sitting between them. The germline gives CDR1 SGHVS, CDR2 FQNEAQ.

CDR3 in amino acids: CASSPEGQPYGYTF. DNA of the CDR3: TGCGCCAGCAGCCCGGAGGGCCAGCCCTATGGCTACACCTTC. The chain joins TRBV5-1 to TRBJ1-2; the D is unclear. Trimming pared 4 bases from V and 4 bases from J, leaving 14 bases between. The germline V gene has CDR1 SGHRS and CDR2 YFSETQ. The CDR3 has 14 amino acids.

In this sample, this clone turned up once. The CDR3: CASSISPTGNYGYTF. CDR3 in DNA: TGTGCCAGTAGTATATCCCCGACAGGGAACTATGGCTACACCTTC. The genes are TRBV19 and TRBJ1-2; TRBD1 aligns across 7 bases. This CDR3 comprises 15 residues. V trimming: 2 bases; J trimming: 2 bases; junction bases outside the gene matches: 5. Germline V lookup: CDR1 LNHDA, CDR2 SQIVND (reference sequence).

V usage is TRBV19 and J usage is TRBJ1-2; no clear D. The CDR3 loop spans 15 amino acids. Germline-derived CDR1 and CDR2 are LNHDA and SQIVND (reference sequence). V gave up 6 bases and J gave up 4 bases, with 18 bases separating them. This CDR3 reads CASSEPNPGIYGYTF. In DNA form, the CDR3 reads TGTGCCAGTAGCGAACCCAACCCGGGAATCTATGGCTACACCTTC.

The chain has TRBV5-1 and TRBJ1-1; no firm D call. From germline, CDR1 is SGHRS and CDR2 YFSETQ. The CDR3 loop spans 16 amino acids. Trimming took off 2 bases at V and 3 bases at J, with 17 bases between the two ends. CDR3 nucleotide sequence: TGCGCCAGCAGCTTTGGTAGTTTTGGACTTGACACTGAAGCTTTCTTT. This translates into CASSFGSFGLDTEAFF.